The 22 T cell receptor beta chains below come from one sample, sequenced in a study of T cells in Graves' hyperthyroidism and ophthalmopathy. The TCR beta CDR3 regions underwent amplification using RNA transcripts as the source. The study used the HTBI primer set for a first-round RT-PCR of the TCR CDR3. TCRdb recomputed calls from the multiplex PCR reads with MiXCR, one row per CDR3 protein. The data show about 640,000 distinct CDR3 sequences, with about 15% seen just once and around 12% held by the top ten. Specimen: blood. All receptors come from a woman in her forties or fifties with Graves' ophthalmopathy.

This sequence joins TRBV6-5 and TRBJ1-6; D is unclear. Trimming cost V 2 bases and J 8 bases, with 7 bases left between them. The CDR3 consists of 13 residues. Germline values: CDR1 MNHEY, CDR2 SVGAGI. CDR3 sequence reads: CASSYRVYSPLHF. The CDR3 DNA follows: TGTGCCAGCAGTTACCGCGTGTATTCACCCCTCCACTTT.

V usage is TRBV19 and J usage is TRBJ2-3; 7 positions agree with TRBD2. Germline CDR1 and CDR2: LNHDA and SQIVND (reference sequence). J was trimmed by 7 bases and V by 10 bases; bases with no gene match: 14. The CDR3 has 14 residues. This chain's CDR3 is CATRGAGVGYTQYF. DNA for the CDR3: TGTGCCACCCGAGGGGCGGGAGTAGGTTATACGCAGTATTTT. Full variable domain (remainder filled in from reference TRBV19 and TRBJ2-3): DGGITQSPKYLFRKEGQNVTLSCEQNLNHDAMYWYRQDPGQGLRLIYYSQIVNDFQKGDIAEGYSVSREKKESFPLTVTSAQKNPTAFYLCATRGAGVGYTQYFGPGTRLTVL.

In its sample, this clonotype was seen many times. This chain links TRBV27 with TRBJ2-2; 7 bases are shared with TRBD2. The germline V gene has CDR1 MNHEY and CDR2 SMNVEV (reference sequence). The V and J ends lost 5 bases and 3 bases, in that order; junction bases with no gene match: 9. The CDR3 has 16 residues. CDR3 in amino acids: CASSISAGEYTGELFF. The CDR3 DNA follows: TGTGCCAGCAGTATCAGCGCGGGGGAGTACACCGGGGAGCTGTTTTTT.

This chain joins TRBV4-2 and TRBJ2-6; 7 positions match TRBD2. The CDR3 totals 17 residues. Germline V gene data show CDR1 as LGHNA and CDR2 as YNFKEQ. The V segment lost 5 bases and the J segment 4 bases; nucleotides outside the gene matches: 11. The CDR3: CASSGEGSLSGANVLTF. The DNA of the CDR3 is TGTGCCAGCAGCGGGGAGGGATCGCTATCCGGGGCCAACGTCCTGACTTTC.

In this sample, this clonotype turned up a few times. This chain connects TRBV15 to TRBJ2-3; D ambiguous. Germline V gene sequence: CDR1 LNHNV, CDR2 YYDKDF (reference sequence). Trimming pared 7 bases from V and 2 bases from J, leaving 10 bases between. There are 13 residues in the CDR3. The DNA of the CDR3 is TGTGCCACCAATGTTAGGGTCACAGATACGCAGTATTTT. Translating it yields CATNVRVTDTQYF. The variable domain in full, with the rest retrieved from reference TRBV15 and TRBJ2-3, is DAMVIQNPRYQVTQFGKPVTLSCSQTLNHNVMYWYQQKSSQAPKLLFHYYDKDFNNEADTPDNFQSRRPNTSFCFLDIRSPGLGDTAMYLCATNVRVTDTQYFGPGTRLTVL.

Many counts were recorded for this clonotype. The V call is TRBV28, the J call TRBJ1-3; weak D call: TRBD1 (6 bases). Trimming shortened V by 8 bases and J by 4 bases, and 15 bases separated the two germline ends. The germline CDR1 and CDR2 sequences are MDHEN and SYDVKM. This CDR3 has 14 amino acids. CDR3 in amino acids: CASQGQRAGNTIYF. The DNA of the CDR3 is TGTGCCAGCCAAGGACAGCGGGCAGGAAACACCATATATTTT. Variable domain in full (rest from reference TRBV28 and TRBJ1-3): DVKVTQSSRYLVKRTGEKVFLECVQDMDHENMFWYRQDPGLGLRLIYFSYDVKMKEKGDIPEGYSVSREKKERFSLILESASTNQTSMYLCASQGQRAGNTIYFGEGSWLTVV.

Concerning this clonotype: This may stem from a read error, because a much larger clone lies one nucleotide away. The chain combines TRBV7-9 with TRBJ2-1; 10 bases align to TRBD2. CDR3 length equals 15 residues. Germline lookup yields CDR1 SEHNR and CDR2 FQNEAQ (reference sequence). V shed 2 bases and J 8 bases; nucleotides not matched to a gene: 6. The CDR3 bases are TGTGCCAGCAGCTTATCTACTAGCGGGGTCTATGAGCAGTTCTTC. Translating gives CASSLSTSGVYEQFF.

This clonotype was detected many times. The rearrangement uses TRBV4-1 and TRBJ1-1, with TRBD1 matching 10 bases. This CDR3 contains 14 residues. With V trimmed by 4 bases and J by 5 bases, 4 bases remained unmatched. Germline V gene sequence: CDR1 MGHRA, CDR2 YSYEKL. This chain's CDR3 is CASSRDRGATEAFF. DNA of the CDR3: TGCGCCAGCAGCCGGGACAGGGGCGCGACTGAAGCTTTCTTT.

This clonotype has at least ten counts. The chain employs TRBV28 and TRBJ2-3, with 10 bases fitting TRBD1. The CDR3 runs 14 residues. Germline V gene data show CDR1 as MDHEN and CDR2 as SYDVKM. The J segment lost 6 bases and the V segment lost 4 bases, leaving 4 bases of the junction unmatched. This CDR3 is CASSSDRGWDTQYF. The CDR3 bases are TGTGCCAGCAGTTCGGACAGGGGGTGGGATACGCAGTATTTT.

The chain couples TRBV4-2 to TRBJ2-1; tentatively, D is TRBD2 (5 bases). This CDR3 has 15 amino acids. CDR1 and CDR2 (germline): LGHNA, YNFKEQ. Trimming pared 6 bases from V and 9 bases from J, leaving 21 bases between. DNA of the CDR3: TGTGCCAGCAGTCCCGCGACCCTTTCGGGGAGTGAGCAGTTCTTC. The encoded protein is CASSPATLSGSEQFF.

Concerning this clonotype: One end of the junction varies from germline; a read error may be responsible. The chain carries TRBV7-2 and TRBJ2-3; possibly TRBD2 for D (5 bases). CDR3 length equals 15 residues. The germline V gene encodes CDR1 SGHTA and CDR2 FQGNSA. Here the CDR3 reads CASSHTRPPLDAQYF. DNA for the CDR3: TGTGCCAGCAGCCACACTAGGCCCCCACTAGATGCGCAGTATTTT.

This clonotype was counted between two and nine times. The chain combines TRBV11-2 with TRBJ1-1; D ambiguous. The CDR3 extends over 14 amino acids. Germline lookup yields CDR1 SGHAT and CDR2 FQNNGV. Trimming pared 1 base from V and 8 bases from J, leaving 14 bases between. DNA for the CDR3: TGTGCCAGCAGCTTAGGGTCGCCACCCCGGGAAGCTTTCTTT. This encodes CASSLGSPPREAFF. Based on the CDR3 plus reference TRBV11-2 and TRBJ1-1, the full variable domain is EAGVAQSPRYKIIEKRQSVAFWCNPISGHATLYWYQQILGQGPKLLIQFQNNGVVDDSQLPKDRFSAERLKGVDSTLKIQPAKLEDSAVYLCASSLGSPPREAFFGQGTRLTVV.

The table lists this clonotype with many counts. CDR3 residues: CSARGLKTTDTQYF. For the CDR3, the DNA is TGCAGTGCTAGAGGGCTAAAGACCACAGATACGCAGTATTTT. The genes are TRBV20-1 and TRBJ2-3, with unresolved D. This CDR3 has 14 amino acids. The V gene lost 1 base and the J gene lost 2 bases, with 10 bases spanning the gap. The germline V gene encodes CDR1 DFQATT and CDR2 SNEGSKA (reference sequence).

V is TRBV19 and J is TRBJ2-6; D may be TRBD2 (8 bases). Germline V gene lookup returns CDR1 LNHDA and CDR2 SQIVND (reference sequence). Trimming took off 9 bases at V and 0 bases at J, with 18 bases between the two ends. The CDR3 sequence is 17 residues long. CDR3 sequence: CASGGDRTSSGANVLTF. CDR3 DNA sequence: TGTGCCAGCGGGGGGGACAGAACCTCCTCTGGGGCCAACGTCCTGACTTTC.

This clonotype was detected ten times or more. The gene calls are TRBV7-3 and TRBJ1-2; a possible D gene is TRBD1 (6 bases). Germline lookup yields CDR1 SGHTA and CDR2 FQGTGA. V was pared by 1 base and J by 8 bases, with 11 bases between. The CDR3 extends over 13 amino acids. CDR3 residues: CASSLKQGRGYTF. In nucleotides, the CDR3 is TGTGCCAGCAGCTTAAAACAGGGTCGAGGCTACACCTTC.

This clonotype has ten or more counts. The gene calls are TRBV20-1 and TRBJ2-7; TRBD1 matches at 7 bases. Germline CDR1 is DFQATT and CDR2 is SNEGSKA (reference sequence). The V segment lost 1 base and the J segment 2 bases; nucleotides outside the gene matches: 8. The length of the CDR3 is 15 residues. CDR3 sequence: CSARAPTGLPYEQYF. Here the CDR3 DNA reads TGCAGTGCTAGAGCCCCGACAGGGTTGCCCTACGAGCAGTACTTC.

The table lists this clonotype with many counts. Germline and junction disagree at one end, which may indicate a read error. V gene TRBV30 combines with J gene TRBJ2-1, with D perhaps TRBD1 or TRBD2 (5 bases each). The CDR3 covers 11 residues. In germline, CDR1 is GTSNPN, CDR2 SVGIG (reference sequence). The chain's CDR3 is CAWSTPGTTVF. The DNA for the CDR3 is TGTGCCTGGAGTACTCCCGGGACCACGGTCTTC. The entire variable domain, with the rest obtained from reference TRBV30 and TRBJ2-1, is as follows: SQTIHQWPATLVQPVGSPLSLECTVEGTSNPNLYWYRQAAGRGLQLLFYSVGIGQISSEVPQNLSASRPQDRQFILSSKKLLLSDSGFYLCAWSTPGTTVFGPGTRLTVL.

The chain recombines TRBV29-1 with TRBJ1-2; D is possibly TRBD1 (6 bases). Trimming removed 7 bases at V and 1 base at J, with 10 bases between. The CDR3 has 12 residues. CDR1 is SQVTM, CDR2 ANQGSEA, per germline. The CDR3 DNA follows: TGCAGCGCAGGGACAATTAACTATGGCTACACCTTC. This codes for CSAGTINYGYTF.

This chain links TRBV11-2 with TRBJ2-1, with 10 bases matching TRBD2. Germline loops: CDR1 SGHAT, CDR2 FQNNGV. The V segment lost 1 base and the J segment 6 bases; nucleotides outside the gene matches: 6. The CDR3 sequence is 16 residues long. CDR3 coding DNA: TGTGCCAGCAGCTTAGCCGGGGTAGCGGGAGGCAATGAGCAGTTCTTC. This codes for CASSLAGVAGGNEQFF.

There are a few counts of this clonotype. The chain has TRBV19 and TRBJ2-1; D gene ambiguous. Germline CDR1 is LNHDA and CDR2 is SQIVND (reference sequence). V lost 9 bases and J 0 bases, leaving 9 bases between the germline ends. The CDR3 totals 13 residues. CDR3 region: CASAVSSYNEQFF. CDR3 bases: TGTGCCAGCGCTGTGAGCTCCTACAATGAGCAGTTCTTC.

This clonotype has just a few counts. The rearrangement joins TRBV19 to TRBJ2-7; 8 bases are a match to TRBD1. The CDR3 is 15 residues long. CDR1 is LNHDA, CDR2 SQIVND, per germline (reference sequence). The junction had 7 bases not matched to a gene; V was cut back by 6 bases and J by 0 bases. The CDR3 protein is CASRKQGGLSYEQYF. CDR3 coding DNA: TGTGCCAGTAGAAAACAGGGGGGCCTCTCCTACGAGCAGTACTTC.

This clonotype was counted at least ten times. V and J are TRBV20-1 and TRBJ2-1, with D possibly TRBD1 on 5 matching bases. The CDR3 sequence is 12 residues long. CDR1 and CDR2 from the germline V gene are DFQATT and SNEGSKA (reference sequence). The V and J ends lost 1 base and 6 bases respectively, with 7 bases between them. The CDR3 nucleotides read TGCAGTGCTAGAGGACAGATCAATGAGCAGTTCTTC. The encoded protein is CSARGQINEQFF.